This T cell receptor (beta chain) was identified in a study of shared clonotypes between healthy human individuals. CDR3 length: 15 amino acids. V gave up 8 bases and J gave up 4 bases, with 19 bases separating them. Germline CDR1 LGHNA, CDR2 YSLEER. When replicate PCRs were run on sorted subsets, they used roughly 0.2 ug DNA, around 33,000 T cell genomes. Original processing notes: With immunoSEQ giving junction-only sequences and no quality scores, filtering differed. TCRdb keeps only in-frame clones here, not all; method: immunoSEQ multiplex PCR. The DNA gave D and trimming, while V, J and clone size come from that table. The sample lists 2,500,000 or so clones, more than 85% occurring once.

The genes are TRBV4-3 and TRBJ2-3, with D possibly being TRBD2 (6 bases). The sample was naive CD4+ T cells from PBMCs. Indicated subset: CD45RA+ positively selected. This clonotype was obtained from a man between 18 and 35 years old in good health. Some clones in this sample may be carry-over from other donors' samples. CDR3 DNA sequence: TGCGCCAGCGCACCGAGCGGGTCTTCCTCAGATACGCAGTATTTT. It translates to CASAPSGSSSDTQYF.